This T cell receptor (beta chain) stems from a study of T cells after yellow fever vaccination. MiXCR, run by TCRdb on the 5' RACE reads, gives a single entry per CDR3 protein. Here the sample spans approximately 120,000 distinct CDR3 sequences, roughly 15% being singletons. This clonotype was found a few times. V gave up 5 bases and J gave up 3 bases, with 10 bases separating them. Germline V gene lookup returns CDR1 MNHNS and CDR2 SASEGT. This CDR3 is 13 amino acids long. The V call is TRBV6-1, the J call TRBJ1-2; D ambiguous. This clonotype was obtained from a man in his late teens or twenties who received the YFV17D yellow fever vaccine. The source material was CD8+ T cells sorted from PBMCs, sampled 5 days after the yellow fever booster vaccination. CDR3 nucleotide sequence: TGTGCCAGCAGTACCGGGCCCTACTATGGCTACACCTTC. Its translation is CASSTGPYYGYTF.